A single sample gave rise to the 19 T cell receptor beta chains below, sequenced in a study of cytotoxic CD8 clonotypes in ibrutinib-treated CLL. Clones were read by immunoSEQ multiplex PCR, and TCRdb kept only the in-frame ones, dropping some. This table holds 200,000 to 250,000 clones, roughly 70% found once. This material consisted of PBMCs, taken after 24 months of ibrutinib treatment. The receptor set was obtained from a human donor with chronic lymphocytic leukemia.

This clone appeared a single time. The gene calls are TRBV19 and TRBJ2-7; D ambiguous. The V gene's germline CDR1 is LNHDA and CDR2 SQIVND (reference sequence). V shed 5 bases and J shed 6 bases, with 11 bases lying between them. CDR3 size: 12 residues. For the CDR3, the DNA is TGTGCCAGTAGTTTTCAGGCGGCCGAGCAGTACTTC. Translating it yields CASSFQAAEQYF.

In DNA form, the CDR3 reads TGTGCCAGCAGGTACAGCGGGATGGTTAGCTACGAGCAGTACTTC. Its protein product is CASRYSGMVSYEQYF. The chain employs TRBV7-9 and TRBJ2-7; 7 nucleotides agree with TRBD2. V shed 6 bases, J shed 3 bases, and the junction held 11 bases outside the gene matches. The V gene's germline CDR1 is SEHNR and CDR2 FQNEAQ (reference sequence). The CDR3 runs 15 residues.

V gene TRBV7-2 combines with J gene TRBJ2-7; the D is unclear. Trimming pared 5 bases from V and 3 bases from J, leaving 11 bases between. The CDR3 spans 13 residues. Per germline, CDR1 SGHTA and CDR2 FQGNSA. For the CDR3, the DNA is TGTGCCAGCAGCCCCCCGGCATACTACGAGCAGTACTTC. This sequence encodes CASSPPAYYEQYF.

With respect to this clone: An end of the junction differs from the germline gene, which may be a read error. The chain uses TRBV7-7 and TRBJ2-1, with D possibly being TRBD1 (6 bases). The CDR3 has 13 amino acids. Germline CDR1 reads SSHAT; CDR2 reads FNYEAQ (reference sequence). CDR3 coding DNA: TGTGCTAGCAGCCCAACAGGGAGCAATGAGCAGTTCTTC. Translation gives CASSPTGSNEQFF. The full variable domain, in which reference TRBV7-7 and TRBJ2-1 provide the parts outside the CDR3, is GAGVSQSPRYKVTKRGQDVTLRCDPISSHATLYWYQQALGQGPEFLTYFNYEAQPDKSGLPSDRFSAERPEGSISTLTIQRTEQRDSAMYRCASSPTGSNEQFFGPGTRLTVL.

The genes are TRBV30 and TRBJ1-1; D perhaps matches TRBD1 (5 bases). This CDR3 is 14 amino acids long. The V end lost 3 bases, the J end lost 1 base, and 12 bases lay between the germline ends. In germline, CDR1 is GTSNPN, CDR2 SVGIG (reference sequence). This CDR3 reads CAWSLGPSNTEAFF. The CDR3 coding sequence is TGTGCCTGGAGCCTGGGACCGTCGAACACTGAAGCTTTCTTT.

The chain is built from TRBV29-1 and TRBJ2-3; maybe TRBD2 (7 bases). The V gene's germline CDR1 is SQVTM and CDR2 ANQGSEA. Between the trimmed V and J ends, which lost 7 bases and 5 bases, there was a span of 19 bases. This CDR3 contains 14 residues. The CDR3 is CSATEGGRGDTQYF. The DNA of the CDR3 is TGCAGCGCGACGGAGGGGGGGCGCGGAGATACGCAGTATTTT.

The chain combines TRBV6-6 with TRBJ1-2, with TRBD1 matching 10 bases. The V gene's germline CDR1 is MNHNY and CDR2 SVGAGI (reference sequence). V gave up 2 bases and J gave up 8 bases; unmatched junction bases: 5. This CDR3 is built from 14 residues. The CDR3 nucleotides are TGTGCCAGCAGTTACCAAGGACAGGGGGACGGCTACACCTTC. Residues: CASSYQGQGDGYTF.

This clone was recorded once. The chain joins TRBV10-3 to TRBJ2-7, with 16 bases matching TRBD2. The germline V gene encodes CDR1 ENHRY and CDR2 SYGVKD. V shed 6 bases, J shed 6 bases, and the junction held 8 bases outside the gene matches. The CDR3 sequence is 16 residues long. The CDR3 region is CAIRGLAGGGKGEQYF. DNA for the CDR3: TGTGCCATCAGGGGACTAGCGGGAGGGGGAAAGGGCGAGCAGTACTTC.

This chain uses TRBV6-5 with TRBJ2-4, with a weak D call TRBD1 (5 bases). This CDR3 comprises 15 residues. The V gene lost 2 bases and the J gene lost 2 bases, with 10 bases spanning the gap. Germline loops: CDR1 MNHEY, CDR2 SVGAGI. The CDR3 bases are TGTGCCAGCAGTTACGGGCAGGGTCCCAAAAACATTCAGTACTTC. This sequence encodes CASSYGQGPKNIQYF.

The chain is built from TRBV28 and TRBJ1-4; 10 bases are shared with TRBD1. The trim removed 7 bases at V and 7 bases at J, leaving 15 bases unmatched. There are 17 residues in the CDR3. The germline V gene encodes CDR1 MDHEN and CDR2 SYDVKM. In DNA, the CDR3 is TGTGCCAGCACCTTGCTGGGACAGGGGCTTTTCGGTGAAAAACTGTTTTTT. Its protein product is CASTLLGQGLFGEKLFF.

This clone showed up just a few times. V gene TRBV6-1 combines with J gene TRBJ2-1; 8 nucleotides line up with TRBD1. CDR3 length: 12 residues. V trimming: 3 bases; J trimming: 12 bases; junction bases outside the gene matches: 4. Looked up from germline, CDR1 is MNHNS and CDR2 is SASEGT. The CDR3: CASSEFGQGQFF. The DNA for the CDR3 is TGTGCCAGCAGTGAGTTTGGACAGGGGCAGTTCTTC.

Written as DNA, the CDR3 is TGTGCCAGCAGCGTAACAGGTACCGGGGAAAAACTGTTTTTT. Its protein product is CASSVTGTGEKLFF. This rearrangement joins TRBV9 to TRBJ1-4, with D perhaps TRBD1 (5 bases). The CDR3 extends over 14 amino acids. The germline V gene encodes CDR1 SGDLS and CDR2 YYNGEE. V was trimmed by 1 base and J by 8 bases, leaving 12 bases between them.

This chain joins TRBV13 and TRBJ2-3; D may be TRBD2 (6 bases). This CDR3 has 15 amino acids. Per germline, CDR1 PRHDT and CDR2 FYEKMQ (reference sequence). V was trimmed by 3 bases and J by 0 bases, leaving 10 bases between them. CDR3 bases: TGTGCCAGCAGCTTTAGCGGAGAGAGCACAGATACGCAGTATTTT. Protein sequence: CASSFSGESTDTQYF.

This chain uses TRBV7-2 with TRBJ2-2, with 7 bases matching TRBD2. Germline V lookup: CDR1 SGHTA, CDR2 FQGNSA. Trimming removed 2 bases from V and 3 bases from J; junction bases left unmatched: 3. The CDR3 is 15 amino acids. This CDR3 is CASSLIAGHTGELFF. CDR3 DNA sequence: TGTGCCAGCAGCTTAATAGCGGGTCACACCGGGGAGCTGTTTTTT.

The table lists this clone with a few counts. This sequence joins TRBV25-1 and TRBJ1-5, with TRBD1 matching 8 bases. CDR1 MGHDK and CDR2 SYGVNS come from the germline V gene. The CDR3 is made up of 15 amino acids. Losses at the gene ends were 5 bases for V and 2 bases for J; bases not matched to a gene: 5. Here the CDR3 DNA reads TGTGCCAGCAGTCTCCGGGACAGGTGCAATCAGCCCCAGCATTTT. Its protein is CASSLRDRCNQPQHF. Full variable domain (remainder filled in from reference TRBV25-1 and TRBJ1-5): EADIYQTPRYLVIGTGKKITLECSQTMGHDKMYWYQQDPGMELHLIHYSYGVNSTEKGDLSSESTVSRIRTEHFPLTLESARPSHTSQYLCASSLRDRCNQPQHFGDGTRLSIL.

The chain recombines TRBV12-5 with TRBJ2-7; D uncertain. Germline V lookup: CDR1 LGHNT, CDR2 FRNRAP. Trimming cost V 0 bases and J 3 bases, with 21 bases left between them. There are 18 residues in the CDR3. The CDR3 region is CASGLVVGQRIANYEQYF. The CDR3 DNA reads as TGTGCTAGTGGTTTGGTAGTAGGGCAGAGAATAGCAAACTACGAGCAGTACTTC.

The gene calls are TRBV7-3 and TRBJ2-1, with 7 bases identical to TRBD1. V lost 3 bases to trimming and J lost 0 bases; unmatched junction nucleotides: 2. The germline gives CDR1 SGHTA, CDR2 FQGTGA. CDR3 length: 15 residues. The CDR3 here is CASSLTGSSYNEQFF. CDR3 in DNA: TGTGCCAGCAGCTTGACAGGGAGCTCCTACAATGAGCAGTTCTTC.

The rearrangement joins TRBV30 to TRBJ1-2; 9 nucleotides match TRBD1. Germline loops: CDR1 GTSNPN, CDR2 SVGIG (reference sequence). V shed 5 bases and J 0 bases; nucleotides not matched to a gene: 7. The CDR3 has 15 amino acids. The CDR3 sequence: CAWESQGAANYGYTF. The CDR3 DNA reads TGTGCCTGGGAATCACAGGGGGCCGCTAACTATGGCTACACCTTC.

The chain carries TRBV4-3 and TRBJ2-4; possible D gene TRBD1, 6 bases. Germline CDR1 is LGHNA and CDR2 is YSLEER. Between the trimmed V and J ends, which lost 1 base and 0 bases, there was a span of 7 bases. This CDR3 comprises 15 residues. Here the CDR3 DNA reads TGCGCCAGCAGCCAAGGGGGGCTAGCCAAAAACATTCAGTACTTC. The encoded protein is CASSQGGLAKNIQYF.